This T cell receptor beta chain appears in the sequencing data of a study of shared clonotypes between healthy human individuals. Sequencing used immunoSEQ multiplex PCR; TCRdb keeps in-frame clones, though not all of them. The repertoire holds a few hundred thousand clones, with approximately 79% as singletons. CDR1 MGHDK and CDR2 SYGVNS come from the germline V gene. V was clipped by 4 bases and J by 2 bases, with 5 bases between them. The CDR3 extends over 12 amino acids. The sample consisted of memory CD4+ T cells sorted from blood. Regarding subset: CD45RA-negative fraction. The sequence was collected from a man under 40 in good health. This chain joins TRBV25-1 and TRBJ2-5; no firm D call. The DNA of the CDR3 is TGTGCCAGCAGTGGGGTACAAGAGACCCAGTACTTC. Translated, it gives CASSGVQETQYF.